The entry below gives a single TCR beta chain sequence along with its context. Time point denoted: newly diagnosed GD, antithyroid drugs for less than 3 months. Isolated PBMC RNA provided the starting material for the TCR library. Researchers made TCR beta libraries by using iRepertoire HTBI primers and running Arm-PCR on CDR3 regions. In TCRdb, the multiplex PCR reads were re-called with MiXCR into one record per CDR3 protein. The sample shows approximately 350,000 distinct CDR3 sequences, about 12% of them seen only once. The record originates from a study of regulatory T cells in long-lasting Graves disease. The germline V and J ends were trimmed by 2 bases and 11 bases, with 12 bases remaining between them. The CDR3 contains 12 residues. These data were likewise used in another study, on T cells in Graves' hyperthyroidism and ophthalmopathy.

Sequencing was performed on peripheral blood mononuclear cells (PBMCs), taken at new diagnosis, from a patient treated with antithyroid drugs. This receptor was identified in a woman younger than 30 with Graves disease. The chain carries TRBV12-3 or TRBV12-4 and TRBJ1-1; D gene uncertain. Here the CDR3 DNA reads TGTGCCAGCAGTTTAACTCTGAGTAGGGCTTTCTTT. Translating it yields CASSLTLSRAFF.